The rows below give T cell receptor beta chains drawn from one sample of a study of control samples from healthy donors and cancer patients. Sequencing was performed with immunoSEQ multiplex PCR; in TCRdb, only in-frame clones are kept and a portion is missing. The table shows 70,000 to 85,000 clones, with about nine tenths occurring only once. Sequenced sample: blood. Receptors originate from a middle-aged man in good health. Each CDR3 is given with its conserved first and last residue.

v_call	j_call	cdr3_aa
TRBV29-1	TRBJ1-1	CSAPLGSTEAFF
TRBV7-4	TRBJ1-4	CASSLGGRQGDVFVCWTNEKLFF
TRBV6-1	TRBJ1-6	CASSGGNSPLHF
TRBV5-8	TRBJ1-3	CASSLGKIGNTIYF
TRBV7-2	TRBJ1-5	CASSLRAFNQPQHF
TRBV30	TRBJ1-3	CAFRSSGNTIYF
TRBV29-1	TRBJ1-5	CSVVAGLNQPQHF
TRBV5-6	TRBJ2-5	CASIGQIGNTETQYF
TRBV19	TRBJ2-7	CASSFRDSWDF
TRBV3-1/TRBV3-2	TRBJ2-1	CASSPGLAGGLSGNEQFF
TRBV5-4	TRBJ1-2	CASSFESQGWGYTF
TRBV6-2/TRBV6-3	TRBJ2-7	CASSLSSYEQYF
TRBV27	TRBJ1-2	CASSLRPSGSDYGYTF
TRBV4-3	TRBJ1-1	CASSQEYVTMGEAFF
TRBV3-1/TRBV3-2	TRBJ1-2	CASSLGSLYGYTF
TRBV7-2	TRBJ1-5	CASSLILGQPQHF
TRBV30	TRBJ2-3	CAWSNNPQARQYF
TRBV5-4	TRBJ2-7	CASSSMVRAYEQYF
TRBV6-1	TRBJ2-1	CASSEARGSGGNEQFF
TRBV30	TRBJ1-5	CAWSVQGGSNQPQHF
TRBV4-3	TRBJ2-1	CASSQDSYNEQFF
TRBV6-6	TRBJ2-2	CASSLPPSGVRTGELFF
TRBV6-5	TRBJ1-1	CASRRQAEAFF
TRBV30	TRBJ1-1	CAWSVQANTEAFF
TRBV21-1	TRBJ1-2	CASSKDVRGGSNYGYTF
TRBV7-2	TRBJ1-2	CASSLEVSDHGYTF
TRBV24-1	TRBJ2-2	CATSDPIKVGTGELFF
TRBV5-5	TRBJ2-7	CASSLYLEEQYF
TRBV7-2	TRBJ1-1	CASSITRQENTEAFF
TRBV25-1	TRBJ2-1	CASKGQGYNEQFF
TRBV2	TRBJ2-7	CASRDSQGAHEQYF
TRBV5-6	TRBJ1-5	CASSLGYNQPQHF
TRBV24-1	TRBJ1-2	CATSTRTGTNGYTF
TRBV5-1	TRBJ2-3	CASSSVGTVRTQYF
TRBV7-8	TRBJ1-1	CASSHSGKYAEAFF
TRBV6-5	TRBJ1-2	CASSPLTGSGYGYTF
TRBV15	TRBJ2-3	CATSRDREPVGDTQYF
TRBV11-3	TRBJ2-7	CASSRQGAHEQYF
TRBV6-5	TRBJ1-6	CASSPGTDQNSPLHF
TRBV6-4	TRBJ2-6	CASSDVGGGANVLTF
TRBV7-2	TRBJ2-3	CASSLGVRGVTDTQYF
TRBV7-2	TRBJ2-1	CASSPRPSAGQFF
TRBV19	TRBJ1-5	CATERGTGNQPQHF
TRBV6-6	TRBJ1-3	CASSGPGQGPHTIYF
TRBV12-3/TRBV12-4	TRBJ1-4	CASSFGTGEKLFF
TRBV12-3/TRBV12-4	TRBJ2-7	CASSFLRAGEQYF
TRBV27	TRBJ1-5	CASSLRYSNQPQHF
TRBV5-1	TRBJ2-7	CASSAPDGSQKYF
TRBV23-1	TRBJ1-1	CASRLGLQGCNAEAFF
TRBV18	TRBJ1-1	CASSPKEGAQYAFF
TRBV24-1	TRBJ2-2	CATSDGRERLTGELFF
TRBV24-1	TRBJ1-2	CATSDDYRAYGYTF
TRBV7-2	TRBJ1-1	CASSFSPGGGRGTEAFF
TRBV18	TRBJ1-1	CASSPGGFDTEAFF
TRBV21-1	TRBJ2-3	CASSKRDSPGDFGPQYTQYF
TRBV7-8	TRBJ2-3	CASSRGGTSGASHF
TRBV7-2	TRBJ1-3	CASSRGDGNTIYF
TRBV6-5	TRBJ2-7	CASRGSGRTYYEQYF
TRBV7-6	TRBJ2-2	CASSLASPATGELFF